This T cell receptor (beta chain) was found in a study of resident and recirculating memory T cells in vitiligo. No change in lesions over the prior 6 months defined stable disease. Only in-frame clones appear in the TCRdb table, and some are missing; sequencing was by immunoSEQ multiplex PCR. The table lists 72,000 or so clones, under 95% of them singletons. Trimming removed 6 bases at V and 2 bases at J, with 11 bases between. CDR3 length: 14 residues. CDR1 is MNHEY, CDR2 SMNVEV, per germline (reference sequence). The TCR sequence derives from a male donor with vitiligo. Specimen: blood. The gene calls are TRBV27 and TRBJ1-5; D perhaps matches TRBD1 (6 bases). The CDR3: CASSTGYGNQPQHF. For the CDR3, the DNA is TGTGCCAGCAGCACAGGGTACGGCAATCAGCCCCAGCATTTT.